These 21 T cell receptor beta chains originate from one sample sequenced in a study of T cell repertoires in cytomegalovirus infection. One entry per CDR3 protein results from TCRdb running MiXCR on the reads. In the table there are some 270,000 distinct CDR3 sequences, about 18% of which are singletons. Source material: CD8+ T cells from PBMCs. These receptors were collected from a human donor in good health (CMV status not recorded). Some clones in this sample may be carry-over from other donors' samples.

This clonotype was picked up a small number of times. This rearrangement joins TRBV28 to TRBJ1-6; D remains unclear. CDR1 and CDR2 from the germline V gene are MDHEN and SYDVKM. This CDR3 is 16 amino acids long. Deletions cut 2 bases from V and 5 bases from J, with 13 bases between. CDR3 loop: CASSLLGPRHNSPLHF. CDR3 bases: TGTGCCAGCAGTTTACTGGGTCCTCGGCATAATTCACCCCTCCACTTT.

This clonotype showed up just once. Given a much more abundant clone one base away, this may be a read error. V and J are TRBV12-3 or TRBV12-4 and TRBJ2-5, with 7 positions matching TRBD2. CDR3 length equals 14 residues. The ends lost 6 bases at V and 4 bases at J; junction bases unmatched: 8. The CDR3 sequence is CASSNRGVRETQYF. CDR3 DNA sequence: TGTGCCAGCAGCAATCGGGGGGTCCGAGAGACCCAGTACTTC.

Many counts were recorded for this clonotype. The genes are TRBV28 and TRBJ2-7, with 10 nucleotides matching TRBD1. Germline V gene lookup returns CDR1 MDHEN and CDR2 SYDVKM. V lost 4 bases and J lost 4; bases outside the gene matches: 4. The CDR3 spans 14 residues. CDR3 nucleotides: TGTGCCAGCAGTTCTCGGACAGGGGGATACGAGCAGTACTTC. Translated: CASSSRTGGYEQYF.

The rearrangement joins TRBV9 to TRBJ2-7; 10 positions agree with TRBD1. Germline V gene data show CDR1 as SGDLS and CDR2 as YYNGEE. The CDR3 totals 15 residues. J lost 2 bases, V lost 5 bases, and 7 bases had no gene match. CDR3 in DNA: TGTGCCAGCAGTTCCGGGACAGGGGTCGCCTACGAGCAGTACTTC. Its protein product is CASSSGTGVAYEQYF.

This chain links TRBV7-2 with TRBJ2-1; TRBD1 agrees at 8 bases. V lost 5 bases to trimming and J lost 0 bases; unmatched junction nucleotides: 6. From germline, CDR1 is SGHTA and CDR2 FQGNSA. The CDR3 contains 16 residues. The CDR3 sequence: CASSKRDRYSYNEQFF. CDR3 nucleotide sequence: TGTGCCAGCAGCAAACGGGACAGGTACTCCTACAATGAGCAGTTCTTC.

The V call is TRBV9, the J call TRBJ1-4; TRBD1 matches at 7 bases. CDR1 and CDR2 from the germline V gene are SGDLS and YYNGEE. This CDR3 has 15 residues. J lost 8 bases, V lost 3 bases, and 10 bases had no gene match. The CDR3: CASSASGTAGEKLFF. The CDR3 DNA is TGTGCCAGCAGCGCCTCCGGGACAGCAGGCGAAAAACTGTTTTTT.

This chain connects TRBV29-1 to TRBJ1-6; tentative D call: TRBD1 (5 bases). Trimming shortened V by 1 base and J by 7 bases, and 11 bases separated the two germline ends. This CDR3 is 14 amino acids long. From germline, CDR1 is SQVTM and CDR2 ANQGSEA. Here the CDR3 reads CSVEVLDTNSPLHF. The CDR3 DNA reads as TGCAGCGTTGAAGTACTGGACACAAATTCACCCCTCCACTTT.

This clonotype has at least ten counts. The V and J genes are TRBV7-2 and TRBJ2-1, with 11 bases matching TRBD1. Per the germline V gene, CDR1 is SGHTA and CDR2 is FQGNSA. V was clipped by 5 bases and J by 8 bases; unmatched bases: 8. The CDR3 totals 15 residues. CDR3 nucleotide sequence: TGTGCCAGCAGCCTGCTCGGGACAGGGGGGGATGAGCAGTTCTTC. This encodes CASSLLGTGGDEQFF.

This clonotype showed up many times. The chain employs TRBV5-1 and TRBJ2-7; 15 bases fit TRBD2. Per germline, CDR1 SGHRS and CDR2 YFSETQ. Trimming cost V 3 bases and J 7 bases; bases outside gene matches: 8. This CDR3 comprises 16 residues. The CDR3 here is CASSWSGTSGGTEQYF. The CDR3 nucleotides are TGCGCCAGCAGCTGGAGCGGGACTAGCGGGGGGACGGAGCAGTACTTC.

The chain has TRBV29-1 and TRBJ2-7; tentatively, D is TRBD1 or TRBD2 (6 bases each). The CDR3 covers 14 residues. Trimming took 7 bases from V and 2 from J, leaving 18 bases between them. In germline, CDR1 is SQVTM, CDR2 ANQGSEA. The CDR3 nucleotides are TGCAGCGCCGAAGACGGGGGCGTCCCCTACGAGCAGTACTTC. This codes for CSAEDGGVPYEQYF.

The chain couples TRBV28 to TRBJ1-6; D is uncertain. V lost 3 bases and J lost 0, with 15 bases in between. CDR1 is MDHEN, CDR2 SYDVKM, per germline. The CDR3 sequence is 18 residues long. The CDR3 protein is CASSFLWSHTSYNSPLHF. DNA for the CDR3: TGTGCCAGCAGTTTCCTCTGGAGCCACACCTCCTATAATTCACCCCTCCACTTT.

The chain recombines TRBV12-3 or TRBV12-4 with TRBJ1-5, with D unresolved. The CDR3 runs to 14 residues. V was cut by 6 bases and J by 0 bases, with 9 bases left in between. The CDR3 nucleotides read TGTGCCAGCAGCCTAGACGGTAGCAATCAGCCCCAGCATTTT. Its protein product is CASSLDGSNQPQHF.

Points on this clonotype: This sequence may be a read error, since a much larger clone differs from it by one base. The gene calls are TRBV5-6 and TRBJ2-7; D ambiguous. V was pared by 2 bases and J by 7 bases, with 7 bases between. This CDR3 has 11 amino acids. Germline CDR1 reads SGHDT; CDR2 reads YYEEEE. The CDR3 coding sequence is TGTGCCAGCAGCTTTCGGGTGGAGCAGTACTTC. Encoded protein: CASSFRVEQYF.

J is TRBJ1-1 and V is TRBV6-5; TRBD1 is a possible D gene (6 bases). V was cut by 5 bases and J by 11 bases, with 24 bases left in between. The CDR3 runs to 15 residues. Germline CDR1 MNHEY, CDR2 SVGAGI. CDR3 amino acids: CASSEDLTGFLGAFF. The CDR3 nucleotides are TGTGCCAGCAGTGAAGACTTGACAGGATTCCTGGGTGCTTTCTTT.

In its sample, this clonotype was seen once. This may come from a read error, since a much larger clone is one base off. The rearrangement links TRBV28 to TRBJ1-5; D remains unclear. The CDR3 spans 14 residues. The germline CDR1 and CDR2 sequences are MDHEN and SYDVKM. CDR3 loop: CASRHDWPNQPRHF. The DNA for the CDR3 is TGTGCCAGCAGACATGACTGGCCTAATCAGCCCCGGCATTTT.

In DNA form, the CDR3 reads TGTGCCAGCAGGGAAAGGGGGGGGGACTACAATGAGCAGTTCTTC. Translation gives CASRERGGDYNEQFF. The V call is TRBV25-1, the J call TRBJ2-1, with D maybe TRBD2 (7 bases). Germline-derived CDR1 and CDR2 are MGHDK and SYGVNS. The CDR3 contains 15 residues. The germline V and J ends were trimmed by 6 bases and 3 bases, with 15 bases remaining between them.

The chain couples TRBV15 to TRBJ2-5, with a possible D match to TRBD2 (5 bases). Germline V gene sequence: CDR1 LNHNV, CDR2 YYDKDF (reference sequence). The CDR3 contains 16 residues. Trimming removed 1 base from V and 1 base from J, with 13 bases in between. As DNA, the CDR3 is TGTGCCACCAGCAGAGCGAGGAAGGGAGTCCAAGAGACCCAGTACTTC. Its protein is CATSRARKGVQETQYF.

This clonotype came up many times. This chain uses TRBV7-3 with TRBJ2-7; 7 nucleotides align to TRBD2. The length of the CDR3 is 14 residues. V shed 3 bases and J 3 bases; nucleotides not matched to a gene: 5. Per germline, CDR1 SGHTA and CDR2 FQGTGA. CDR3 in DNA: TGTGCCAGCAGCTTGGGGCGGGGGAACTACGAGCAGTACTTC. Translated: CASSLGRGNYEQYF.

The chain combines TRBV5-6 with TRBJ2-7; weak D call: TRBD2 (5 bases). This CDR3 spans 14 amino acids. Germline V lookup: CDR1 SGHDT, CDR2 YYEEEE. V lost 6 bases and J 3 bases, leaving 16 bases between the germline ends. DNA of the CDR3: TGTGCCAGCACGTCCGGGGTGCCCGACTACGAGCAGTACTTC. It is translated as CASTSGVPDYEQYF.

In this sample, this clonotype turned up many times. The chain carries TRBV4-1 and TRBJ2-2; D is perhaps TRBD2 (6 bases). Germline values: CDR1 MGHRA, CDR2 YSYEKL. This CDR3 has 16 residues. Trimming took off 0 bases at V and 4 bases at J, with 12 bases between the two ends. The CDR3 nucleotides are TGCGCCAGCAGCCAAGATGGCGCGGGGATCACCGGGGAGCTGTTTTTT. This translates into CASSQDGAGITGELFF.

This clonotype has only a few counts. The CDR3 nucleotides are TGTGCCAGCAGCCTGATGAGGGGCGACGAGCAGTACTTC. It yields the protein CASSLMRGDEQYF. The chain carries TRBV7-8 and TRBJ2-7; D is possibly TRBD1 or TRBD2 (5 bases each). The V and J ends lost 5 bases and 5 bases respectively, with 13 bases between them. CDR3 length: 13 amino acids. Per germline, CDR1 SGHVS and CDR2 FQNEAQ.